Below, one T cell receptor beta chain is given with its context. This entry belongs to a study of blood T cell repertoires in COVID-19. Germline loops: CDR1 MGHDK, CDR2 SYGVNS. J lost 3 bases, V lost 6 bases, and 8 bases had no gene match. The CDR3 has 14 amino acids. Everyone who took part was about 18 to 90 years old, and they came from about 25 US areas. Using immunoSEQ multiplex PCR, the repertoire was profiled, and TCRdb retains in-frame clones only, with some absent. The sample has approximately 240,000 clones, 87% seen once. The chain uses TRBV25-1 and TRBJ2-7; 7 bases fit TRBD1. The receptor's source is a woman in her twenties or thirties with acute COVID-19. The sequenced sample was PBMCs or T cells enriched from blood (not recorded which). CDR3 nucleotide sequence: TGTGCCAGCAGCGTTACAGGGGCCAACTACGAGCAGTACTTC. Amino acids: CASSVTGANYEQYF.